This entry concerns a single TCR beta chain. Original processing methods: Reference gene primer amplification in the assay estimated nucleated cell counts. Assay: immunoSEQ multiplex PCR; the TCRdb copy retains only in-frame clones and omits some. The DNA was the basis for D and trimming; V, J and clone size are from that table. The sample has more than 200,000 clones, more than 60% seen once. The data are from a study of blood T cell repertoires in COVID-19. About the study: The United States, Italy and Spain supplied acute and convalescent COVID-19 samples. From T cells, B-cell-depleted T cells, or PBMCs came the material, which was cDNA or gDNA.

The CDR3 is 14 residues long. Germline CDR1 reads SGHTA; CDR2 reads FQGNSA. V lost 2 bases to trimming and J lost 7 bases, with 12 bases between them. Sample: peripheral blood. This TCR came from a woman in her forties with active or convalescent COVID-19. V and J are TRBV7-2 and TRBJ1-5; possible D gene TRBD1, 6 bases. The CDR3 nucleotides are TGTGCCAGCAGCTTACAGGGGTTAGAGCAGCCCCAGCATTTT. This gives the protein CASSLQGLEQPQHF.